The text below deals with one T cell receptor beta chain. Its antigen is as yet unknown. The data were obtained in a study of T cell responses to AZD1222 COVID-19 vaccine. CDR3 length: 15 amino acids. Unmatched junction bases numbered 8, after V lost 2 bases and J lost 4 bases. Germline CDR1 reads SGHNT; CDR2 reads YENEEA. Study-level points and caveats: Across spike, vaccine-associated CD4 TCRs were found, dominant at 160-218 and 743-854. The donors showed a predominance of white British ancestry and of females, with possible underestimation of clonal diversity.

Assay: immunoSEQ multiplex PCR; the TCRdb copy retains only in-frame clones and omits some. Altogether roughly 150,000 clones are present, roughly 88% being singletons, with the ten largest covering approximately 3.1%. The TCR originated in an adult in good health. V and J are TRBV11-3 and TRBJ2-7, with 7 positions matching TRBD1. Sequencing used peripheral blood, obtained on day 0 of MenACWY control vaccination. CDR3 sequence (DNA): TGTGCCAGCAGCTTATTAGGCGGCAGGGGGTACGAGCAGTACTTC. Translating it yields CASSLLGGRGYEQYF.